The sequence of this T cell receptor beta chain was determined in a study of CD8 T cells in Susac syndrome. The authors reverse transcribed 0.5 to 1 ug RNA with random hexamers. One entry per CDR3 protein results from TCRdb running MiXCR on the immunoSEQ multiplex PCR reads. This sample has about 300,000 distinct CDR3 sequences, with 65% to 90% found just once. The T cells that were sequenced for TCR beta were CD8+ and CD4+ cells from blood. The CD8+ and CD4+ T cells were negatively isolated, with the TEMRA cells enriched by FACS. Germline V gene lookup returns CDR1 SGHVS and CDR2 FQNEAQ. Trimming took 0 bases from V and 6 from J, leaving 12 bases between them. The CDR3 sequence is 15 residues long.

J is TRBJ2-1 and V is TRBV7-8; TRBD1 is a possible D gene (6 bases). The sequenced sample was CD8+ T cells from PBMCs. The TCR comes from a human donor with multiple sclerosis. Here the CDR3 reads CASSLAGQGSNEQFF. The CDR3, as DNA: TGTGCCAGCAGCTTAGCGGGGCAGGGGAGCAATGAGCAGTTCTTC.